These 20 T cell receptor beta chains came from one sample sequenced in a study of cytomegalovirus exposure and HLA in healthy donors. It was with 60 Vbeta and 13 Jbeta primers that the PCR ran. Assay used: immunoSEQ multiplex PCR; TCRdb lists only in-frame clones, some missing. Seen here are roughly 110,000 clones, about 80% observed once, and the top ten hold less than 3.5%. Sequenced input: PBMCs. Receptor source: a man between 25 and 39 years old in good health and CMV-seropositive.

The chain uses TRBV13 and TRBJ1-4, with 7 bases lining up with TRBD1. V shed 5 bases, J shed 6 bases, and the junction held 9 bases outside the gene matches. The germline V gene has CDR1 PRHDT and CDR2 FYEKMQ (reference sequence). This CDR3 comprises 15 residues. In nucleotides, the CDR3 is TGTGCCAGCAGCCCGAGAAGACAGGGAGATGAAAAACTGTTTTTT. Protein: CASSPRRQGDEKLFF.

This clone has only a few counts. CDR3 DNA sequence: TGCGCCAGCAGCCCCAGTGGCAGGGGGCATAATTCACCCCTCCACTTT. It translates to CASSPSGRGHNSPLHF. V gene TRBV5-1 combines with J gene TRBJ1-6, with 8 bases fitting TRBD1. In germline, CDR1 is SGHRS, CDR2 YFSETQ. V lost 4 bases, J lost 5 bases, and 8 bases stayed unmatched. CDR3 size: 16 residues.

The rearrangement uses TRBV4-1 and TRBJ2-2, with a possible D match to TRBD1 (6 bases). Germline CDR1 reads MGHRA; CDR2 reads YSYEKL. The CDR3 spans 16 residues. The V end was cut by 2 bases, the J end by 6 bases, with 16 bases between. This chain's CDR3 is CASSQSVSGAAGELFF. For the CDR3, the DNA is TGCGCCAGCAGCCAATCAGTTTCAGGGGCAGCCGGGGAGCTGTTTTTT.

The chain employs TRBV19 and TRBJ1-5; 10 bases fit TRBD1. The V and J ends lost 11 bases and 3 bases, in that order; junction bases with no gene match: 4. CDR1 and CDR2 from the germline V gene are LNHDA and SQIVND (reference sequence). The CDR3 loop spans 13 amino acids. CDR3 amino acids: CAGGTGVNQPQHF. As DNA, the CDR3 is TGTGCCGGCGGGACAGGGGTCAATCAGCCCCAGCATTTT.

This clone appeared a single time. V is TRBV19 and J is TRBJ2-1, with D possibly TRBD2 on 6 matching bases. The germline V gene encodes CDR1 LNHDA and CDR2 SQIVND (reference sequence). The CDR3 is 16 residues long. Trimming removed 4 bases from V and 2 bases from J, with 15 bases in between. As DNA, the CDR3 is TGTGCCAGTAGTACTCTCGCCGCGGGGACCTACAATGAGCAGTTCTTC. Its translation: CASSTLAAGTYNEQFF.

The V gene is TRBV2, the J gene TRBJ2-5; 7 bases agree with TRBD1. The ends lost 5 bases at V and 2 bases at J; junction bases unmatched: 14. Germline loops: CDR1 SNHLY, CDR2 FYNNEI. The CDR3 spans 17 residues. The DNA for the CDR3 is TGTGCCAGCAGTTACCGCTCCGGGACAGCGTCTCAAGAGACCCAGTACTTC. It yields the protein CASSYRSGTASQETQYF. Full variable domain (outside the CDR3, taken from reference TRBV2 and TRBJ2-5): EPEVTQTPSHQVTQMGQEVILRCVPISNHLYFYWYRQILGQKVEFLVSFYNNEISEKSEIFDDQFSVERPDGSNFTLKIRSTKLEDSAMYFCASSYRSGTASQETQYFGPGTRLLVL.

This chain links TRBV6-6 with TRBJ2-7, with unresolved D. CDR3 length: 14 amino acids. V gave up 2 bases and J gave up 3 bases, with 11 bases separating them. Germline loops: CDR1 MNHNY, CDR2 SVGAGI (reference sequence). The CDR3 sequence is CASSYAEPYYEQYF. In nucleotides, the CDR3 is TGTGCCAGCAGTTACGCTGAGCCATACTACGAGCAGTACTTC.

On this clone itself: Compared with germline, one end of the junction differs, possibly owing to a read error. J is TRBJ2-3 and V is TRBV7-9, with 10 nucleotides matching TRBD2. The CDR3 is made up of 16 amino acids. CDR1 is SEHNR, CDR2 FQNEAQ, per germline (reference sequence). CDR3 amino acids: CSSSALSGGGTDTQYF. The CDR3 region has the DNA TGTTCCAGCAGCGCGCTAAGCGGGGGGGGCACAGATACGCAGTATTTT.

The rearrangement joins TRBV10-2 to TRBJ2-2, with D possibly matching TRBD1 (5 bases). Germline V gene lookup returns CDR1 WSHSY and CDR2 SAAADI. The CDR3 sequence is 13 residues long. Trimming pared 5 bases from V and 4 bases from J, leaving 8 bases between. CDR3 DNA: TGCGCCAGCAGTCGCCAGGGCACCGGGGAGCTGTTTTTT. This encodes CASSRQGTGELFF.

This clone was counted between two and nine times. The genes are TRBV20-1 and TRBJ2-1; no definite D call. Germline V gene data show CDR1 as DFQATT and CDR2 as SNEGSKA (reference sequence). The V gene lost 3 bases and the J gene lost 9 bases, with 6 bases spanning the gap. The CDR3 contains 10 residues. CDR3 sequence: CSASFGEQFF. The DNA of the CDR3 is TGCAGTGCTAGTTTCGGTGAGCAGTTCTTC.

CDR3 sequence: CASSVPGTGERGEQYF. CDR3 nucleotides: TGTGCCAGCTCAGTACCCGGGACAGGGGAGAGGGGCGAGCAGTACTTC. The rearrangement uses TRBV18 and TRBJ2-7; 10 bases agree with TRBD1. CDR3 size: 16 residues. Germline V CDR1 and CDR2: KGHSH, LQKENI. The V segment lost 5 bases and the J segment 6 bases; nucleotides outside the gene matches: 13.

The chain carries TRBV19 and TRBJ2-3; weak D call: TRBD1 (6 bases). Germline-derived CDR1 and CDR2 are LNHDA and SQIVND (reference sequence). The CDR3 runs 17 residues. V shed 4 bases and J shed 2 bases, with 19 bases lying between them. The CDR3 here is CASSTTRLQGHTDTQYF. The CDR3, as DNA: TGTGCCAGTAGTACGACCCGGTTGCAGGGACACACAGATACGCAGTATTTT.

The chain joins TRBV5-1 to TRBJ2-1; 8 bases are a match to TRBD2. V was clipped by 4 bases and J by 3 bases; unmatched bases: 12. The germline CDR1 and CDR2 sequences are SGHRS and YFSETQ. The CDR3 is 17 residues long. Here the CDR3 DNA reads TGCGCCAGCAGCACCGGGGGGGTCGTCATTCTCTACAATGAGCAGTTCTTC. This sequence encodes CASSTGGVVILYNEQFF.

The genes are TRBV5-1 and TRBJ2-2, with 7 bases lining up with TRBD1. V was clipped by 4 bases and J by 2 bases; unmatched bases: 2. This CDR3 region has 14 residues. Per the germline V gene, CDR1 is SGHRS and CDR2 is YFSETQ. CDR3 bases: TGCGCCAGCAGCCGGGACAGTAACACCGGGGAGCTGTTTTTT. Translating gives CASSRDSNTGELFF.

The V call is TRBV14, the J call TRBJ1-2, with no clear D. The germline V and J ends were trimmed by 6 bases and 4 bases, with 15 bases remaining between them. CDR1 and CDR2 from the germline V gene are SGHDN and FVKESK. This CDR3 is built from 14 residues. The CDR3 loop reads CASSLRGGGYGYTF. The CDR3 DNA sequence: TGTGCCAGCAGTCTCCGGGGTGGCGGCTATGGCTACACCTTC.

A single count supports this clone. The V call is TRBV28, the J call TRBJ1-2; a possible D gene is TRBD1 (5 bases). The CDR3 length is 13 residues. V lost 4 bases and J lost 4, with 10 bases in between. The V gene's germline CDR1 is MDHEN and CDR2 SYDVKM. CDR3: CASSSGDSYGYTF. DNA of the CDR3: TGTGCCAGCAGTTCCGGCGACAGCTATGGCTACACCTTC.

In this sample, this clone turned up a few times. Compared with germline, one end of the junction differs, possibly owing to a read error. The chain links TRBV19 to TRBJ2-4; 9 bases are shared with TRBD1. Per the germline V gene, CDR1 is LNHDA and CDR2 is SQIVND (reference sequence). The CDR3 sequence is 13 residues long. Written as DNA, the CDR3 is TGTGCCAGTAGTTCGGGGGGACAGGGTACCTTCCTCTTC. Protein product: CASSSGGQGTFLF.

The genes are TRBV7-8 and TRBJ1-1, with 9 nucleotides matching TRBD1. V gave up 5 bases and J gave up 5 bases; unmatched junction bases: 9. The CDR3 spans 15 residues. Germline V gene data show CDR1 as SGHVS and CDR2 as FQNEAQ. This CDR3 is CASSPRDRAITEAFF. For the CDR3, the DNA is TGTGCCAGCAGCCCTCGGGACAGGGCGATTACTGAAGCTTTCTTT.

This sequence joins TRBV28 and TRBJ1-2, with D unclear. This CDR3 has 13 amino acids. V lost 1 base, J lost 8 bases, and 11 bases lay in between. The germline CDR1 and CDR2 sequences are MDHEN and SYDVKM. DNA for the CDR3: TGTGCCAGCAGTTTATCAGAACGTTTGGGCTACACCTTC. This translates into CASSLSERLGYTF.

V gene TRBV19 combines with J gene TRBJ1-1; 8 bases are a match to TRBD1. The CDR3 consists of 15 residues. CDR1 and CDR2 (germline): LNHDA, SQIVND (reference sequence). V trimming: 6 bases; J trimming: 0 bases; junction bases outside the gene matches: 6. CDR3 residues: CASRTPGGLNTEAFF. CDR3 sequence (DNA): TGTGCCAGTAGGACGCCAGGGGGCCTGAACACTGAAGCTTTCTTT.